This T cell receptor beta chain was identified in a study of blood T cell repertoires in COVID-19. Study-level information: Specimens from acute and convalescent COVID-19 originated in the United States, Italy and Spain. PBMCs, B-cell-depleted T cells, or T cells were the source of the cDNA or gDNA that made up the material.

The length of the CDR3 is 13 residues. V was clipped by 0 bases and J by 6 bases, with 9 bases between them. CDR1 is MRHNA and CDR2 is SNTAGT in the germline V gene. Original methodology: How many nucleated cells were present was estimated from reference gene primer amplification. Libraries were prepared by immunoSEQ multiplex PCR; TCRdb keeps only in-frame clonotypes and omits some of them. V and J calls and clone size are given by that table; D and trimming were obtained from the DNA. The sample has 150,000 to 200,000 clones, about 93% seen once. The sample taken for sequencing was peripheral blood. V usage is TRBV6-4 and J usage is TRBJ2-7, with no clear D. The receptor's source is a woman aged 50 to 65 with acute or convalescent COVID-19. The CDR3 DNA reads TGTGCCAGCAGTGACTCGATCCTCAGCGAGCAGTACTTC. It encodes CASSDSILSEQYF.